This TCR beta chain is from a study of blood T cell repertoires in COVID-19. Looking at the study overall: In each case, the material was cDNA or gDNA derived from T cells, B-cell-depleted T cells, or PBMCs.

Trimming stripped 5 bases from V and 8 bases from J, with 24 bases between. The CDR3 consists of 17 residues. Germline-derived CDR1 and CDR2 are SEHNR and FQNEAQ (reference sequence). As handled by the study authors: Amplified reference gene primers provided the basis for estimating nucleated cell counts. TCRdb's table, derived via immunoSEQ multiplex PCR, lists solely in-frame clones and lacks some. V, J and clone size derive from that table, while D and trimming were established from the DNA sequence. Here the sample spans 200,000 to 300,000 clones, 83% being singletons. The V and J genes are TRBV7-9 and TRBJ1-4; D unclear. The sample taken for sequencing was peripheral blood. The origin of this receptor is a human donor in a cohort sampled during active COVID-19. DNA for the CDR3: TGTGCCAGCAGCCTCCGACAATTAGTCTCATTTAAGGAAAAACTGTTTTTT. Its translation is CASSLRQLVSFKEKLFF. The variable domain in full, with the rest retrieved from reference TRBV7-9 and TRBJ1-4, is DTGVSQNPRHKITKRGQNVTFRCDPISEHNRLYWYRQTLGQGPEFLTYFQNEAQLEKSRLLSDRFSAERPKGSFSTLEIQRTEQGDSAMYLCASSLRQLVSFKEKLFFGSGTQLSVL.